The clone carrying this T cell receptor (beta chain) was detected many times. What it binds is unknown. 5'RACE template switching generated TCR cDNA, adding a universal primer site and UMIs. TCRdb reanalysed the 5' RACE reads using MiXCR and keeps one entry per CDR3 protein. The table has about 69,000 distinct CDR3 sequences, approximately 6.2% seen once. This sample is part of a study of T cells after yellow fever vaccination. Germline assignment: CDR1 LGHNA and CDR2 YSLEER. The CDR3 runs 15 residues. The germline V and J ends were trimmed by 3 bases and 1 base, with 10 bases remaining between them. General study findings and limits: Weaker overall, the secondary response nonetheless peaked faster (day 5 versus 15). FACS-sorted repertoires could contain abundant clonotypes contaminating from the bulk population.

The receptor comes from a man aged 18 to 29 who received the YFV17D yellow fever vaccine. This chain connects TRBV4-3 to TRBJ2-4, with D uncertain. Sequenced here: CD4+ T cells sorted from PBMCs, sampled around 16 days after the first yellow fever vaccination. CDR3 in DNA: TGCGCCAGCAGCCACAAGGGATCTGCCAAAAACATTCAGTACTTC. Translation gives CASSHKGSAKNIQYF.